The 18 T cell receptor beta chains in this list originate from one sample, sequenced in a study of blood T cell repertoires in COVID-19. Profiled with immunoSEQ multiplex PCR; TCRdb holds only in-frame clones, not every one. The sample carries 65,000 to 85,000 clones, approximately 86% recorded once. The sequenced sample consisted of peripheral blood. The receptors shown here come from a man older than 75 with COVID-19, enrolled during active disease.

The chain links TRBV7-8 to TRBJ1-6; TRBD1 matches 9 bases. This CDR3 comprises 15 residues. Germline CDR1 and CDR2: SGHVS and FQNEAQ. V shed 4 bases, J shed 10 bases, and the junction held 8 bases outside the gene matches. The CDR3 region is CASSWGGQGGSPLHF. CDR3 sequence (DNA): TGTGCCAGCAGCTGGGGGGGACAGGGAGGATCACCCCTCCACTTT.

This rearrangement joins TRBV18 to TRBJ1-5, with TRBD1 identical over 7 bases. In germline, CDR1 is KGHSH, CDR2 LQKENI. The CDR3 covers 15 residues. V lost 3 bases and J lost 1; bases outside the gene matches: 3. This CDR3 reads CASSPGQTSNQPQHF. In DNA form, the CDR3 reads TGTGCCAGCTCACCGGGACAGACCAGCAATCAGCCCCAGCATTTT.

This clone has just a few counts. The chain has TRBV27 and TRBJ1-6; D remains ambiguous. This CDR3 comprises 14 residues. Germline V gene lookup returns CDR1 MNHEY and CDR2 SMNVEV (reference sequence). V was shortened by 5 bases and J by 2 bases, with 7 bases between the two germline ends. DNA of the CDR3: TGTGCCAGCAGTCTGACAACCTATAATTCACCCCTCCACTTT. Its translation is CASSLTTYNSPLHF.

The chain couples TRBV11-3 to TRBJ2-3, with no clear D. V dropped 5 bases and J dropped 3 bases, with 12 bases sitting between them. The CDR3 consists of 14 residues. Germline assignment: CDR1 SGHNT and CDR2 YENEEA. The CDR3 DNA reads as TGTGCCAGCAGCCCCAGTTGGCTGACAGATACGCAGTATTTT. This translates into CASSPSWLTDTQYF.

This clone occurred a few times. The chain has TRBV15 and TRBJ2-2, with D maybe TRBD2 (5 bases). The V and J ends lost 3 bases and 3 bases respectively, with 11 bases between them. The germline V gene has CDR1 LNHNV and CDR2 YYDKDF (reference sequence). This CDR3 spans 15 amino acids. The chain's CDR3 is CATSRAGLDTGELFF. The CDR3 nucleotides are TGTGCCACCAGCAGGGCGGGCCTCGACACCGGGGAGCTGTTTTTT.

This chain links TRBV7-8 with TRBJ2-1, with TRBD2 matching 9 bases. This CDR3 region has 16 residues. V shed 6 bases, J shed 9 bases, and the junction held 15 bases outside the gene matches. CDR1 and CDR2 (germline): SGHVS, FQNEAQ. In DNA, the CDR3 is TGTGCCAGCAGACCACGCTCGGCGGGGGGGATGGTTGAGCAGTTCTTC. This gives the protein CASRPRSAGGMVEQFF.

The chain recombines TRBV7-8 with TRBJ2-7, with 7 bases aligning to TRBD1. Trimming at V came to 4 bases and at J to 7 bases, leaving 7 bases not matched to a gene. From germline, CDR1 is SGHVS and CDR2 FQNEAQ. The CDR3 loop spans 13 amino acids. CDR3: CASSSGQLREQYF. In DNA form, the CDR3 reads TGTGCCAGCAGCTCGGGACAGCTTAGGGAGCAGTACTTC.

CDR3 in DNA: TGCAGCGTTGAAGTAGGGACAGGGGACTACGAGCAGTACTTC. It specifies CSVEVGTGDYEQYF. The chain links TRBV29-1 to TRBJ2-7, with 10 bases lining up with TRBD1. The CDR3 covers 14 residues. Germline CDR1 and CDR2: SQVTM and ANQGSEA. With 1 base clipped from V and 3 bases from J, the junction kept 3 bases outside the gene matches.

This clone was seen just once. The gene calls are TRBV27 and TRBJ1-5; tentative D call: TRBD1 (5 bases). CDR3 size: 15 residues. The V end lost 5 bases, the J end lost 0 bases, and 11 bases lay between the germline ends. Looked up from germline, CDR1 is MNHEY and CDR2 is SMNVEV (reference sequence). CDR3 region: CASSPAGLSNQPQHF. The CDR3 DNA is TGTGCCAGCAGTCCCGCGGGACTTAGCAATCAGCCCCAGCATTTT.

The chain recombines TRBV6-6 with TRBJ1-2; the D is unclear. V was pared by 6 bases and J by 8 bases, with 10 bases between. Germline CDR1 reads MNHNY; CDR2 reads SVGAGI (reference sequence). The CDR3 spans 11 residues. CDR3 in amino acids: CASRDRGGYTF. The CDR3 bases are TGTGCCAGCAGGGATCGGGGAGGCTACACCTTC.

This clone has only one observation. The chain couples TRBV27 to TRBJ1-5, with 7 bases matching TRBD1. This CDR3 has 15 residues. With 8 bases clipped from V and 3 bases from J, the junction kept 10 bases outside the gene matches. Germline V CDR1 and CDR2: MNHEY, SMNVEV (reference sequence). This CDR3 is CASRSRQGDNQPQHF. The CDR3 DNA reads TGTGCCAGCCGATCCCGACAGGGCGACAATCAGCCCCAGCATTTT.

The chain recombines TRBV5-4 with TRBJ2-7; 10 positions match TRBD1. The V segment lost 4 bases and the J segment 7 bases; nucleotides outside the gene matches: 8. Per the germline V gene, CDR1 is SGHNT and CDR2 is YYREEE (reference sequence). This CDR3 spans 14 amino acids. The CDR3 here is CASSPGTGVYEQYF. In DNA form, the CDR3 reads TGTGCCAGCAGCCCCGGGACAGGGGTCTATGAGCAGTACTTC.

V and J are TRBV28 and TRBJ1-2, with 8 bases that match TRBD1. The CDR3 extends over 13 amino acids. The V gene's germline CDR1 is MDHEN and CDR2 SYDVKM. V was clipped by 4 bases and J by 6 bases; unmatched bases: 4. CDR3 DNA sequence: TGTGCCAGCAGTTCATCGACAGGGGATGGCTACACCTTC. Protein: CASSSSTGDGYTF.

The rearrangement joins TRBV7-2 to TRBJ2-1; 9 nucleotides agree with TRBD2. The germline V gene encodes CDR1 SGHTA and CDR2 FQGNSA. The CDR3 is 15 residues long. J gave up 8 bases and V 1 base, and 6 bases lay outside the gene matches. The DNA of the CDR3 is TGTGCCAGCAGCTTAGAGATAGCGGGGGTATATGAGCAGTTCTTC. Encoded protein: CASSLEIAGVYEQFF.

The CDR3 bases are TGTGCCAGCAGCTTAGCTAGCTCGGACAGAAACTATGGCTACACCTTC. Protein: CASSLASSDRNYGYTF. The chain is built from TRBV7-8 and TRBJ1-2, with D tentatively TRBD1 (6 bases). Per germline, CDR1 SGHVS and CDR2 FQNEAQ. CDR3 size: 16 residues. Trimming took 0 bases from V and 2 from J, leaving 13 bases between them.

This clone was detected only a few times. The CDR3 DNA sequence: TGTGCCAGCAGCGGGGACAATTCCTACGAGCAGTACTTC. Translation: CASSGDNSYEQYF. This chain links TRBV5-4 with TRBJ2-7; a possible D gene is TRBD1 (6 bases). The CDR3 runs 13 residues. V gave up 4 bases and J gave up 1 base, with 9 bases separating them. Germline V lookup: CDR1 SGHNT, CDR2 YYREEE (reference sequence).

This chain uses TRBV5-8 with TRBJ1-6; tentative D call: TRBD1 (5 bases). The CDR3 loop spans 14 amino acids. Per the germline V gene, CDR1 is SGHTS and CDR2 is YDEGEE. The V end was cut by 4 bases, the J end by 6 bases, with 11 bases between. The CDR3 region has the DNA TGTGCCAGCAGCCCCGGGACTGTTAATTCACCCCTCCACTTT. This translates into CASSPGTVNSPLHF.

This clone was seen just once. Written as DNA, the CDR3 is TGTGCCAGCAGCTTAACAGCGAACACCGGGGAGCTGTTTTTT. It codes for CASSLTANTGELFF. The chain joins TRBV5-6 to TRBJ2-2; D is unresolved. Trimming removed 2 bases at V and 0 bases at J, with 5 bases between. This CDR3 has 14 amino acids. Germline-derived CDR1 and CDR2 are SGHDT and YYEEEE.